This is a list of T cell receptor beta chains from one sample in a study of blood T cell repertoires in COVID-19. The table came from immunoSEQ multiplex PCR; TCRdb's copy has only in-frame clones and leaves some out. Here the sample spans approximately 140,000 clones, 88% being singletons. The sample comprised peripheral blood. The receptors stem from a human donor with COVID-19, enrolled during active disease. The donor label of this sample is uncertain. The CDR3 runs from the conserved cysteine through the conserved F or W. A D gene is named only where the DNA matches it firmly. Clone size, where shown, is once, few, many, or a class for clones that have expanded.

CDR3 DNA | CDR3 protein | J gene | V gene | D gene | CDR3 length | clone size
TGTGCCAGCACCTGGGGGGGACATCTGAACACCGGGGAGCTGTTTTTT | CASTWGGHLNTGELFF | TRBJ2-2 | TRBV9 | . | 16 | .
TGTGCCAGCAGTGAAGGGGCCGAGACAGGAGGAACCTATGGCTACACCTTC | CASSEGAETGGTYGYTF | TRBJ1-2 | TRBV2 | . | 17 | .
TGTGCCAGCTATAAGACAGGGGGCAAAAGCAATGAGCAGTTCTTC | CASYKTGGKSNEQFF | TRBJ2-1 | TRBV6-5 | TRBD1 | 15 | .
TGTGCCAGCAGTTCGGAATTGGGCGGGTCTAGCACAGATACGCAGTATTTT | CASSSELGGSSTDTQYF | TRBJ2-3 | TRBV27 | . | 17 | .
TGTGCCAGTACCGGGGGGGAAGCAGGGAGCAACGAGCAGTACTTC | CASTGGEAGSNEQYF | TRBJ2-7 | TRBV19 | TRBD2 | 15 | .
TGTGCCAGCAGCTTGGACAGTAAGCGGCAAGCTTTCTTT | CASSLDSKRQAFF | TRBJ1-1 | TRBV5-6 | . | 13 | .
TGTGCCAGCAGCCAAGGGGAGAGCTCCTACGAGCAGTACTTC | CASSQGESSYEQYF | TRBJ2-7 | TRBV3-1/TRBV3-2 | . | 14 | .
TGTGCCTGGAGTGGATCCAGATACACCGGGGAGCTGTTTTTT | CAWSGSRYTGELFF | TRBJ2-2 | TRBV30 | . | 14 | .
TGTGCCAGTAGACGCAATTACAGGGGGCACGAGCAGTACTTC | CASRRNYRGHEQYF | TRBJ2-7 | TRBV19 | TRBD1 | 14 | .
TGTGCCAGCAGCCCTCGAGGCCCTGAAGCTTTCTTT | CASSPRGPEAFF | TRBJ1-1 | TRBV11-3 | . | 12 | .
TGTGCCACCAGTGATTTGGCGCAGGGGGAGACCCAGTACTTC | CATSDLAQGETQYF | TRBJ2-5 | TRBV24-1 | . | 14 | .
TGTGCCAGCTCACCACCGAACACAGGGGTTAACACTGAAGCTTTCTTT | CASSPPNTGVNTEAFF | TRBJ1-1 | TRBV18 | TRBD1 | 16 | .
TGTGCCAGCAGCGTAGAACTAGCAGGGGAGACCCAGTACTTC | CASSVELAGETQYF | TRBJ2-5 | TRBV9 | . | 14 | .
TGTGCCTGGAGTCCCCTCGGGGACACCCAAGCTAACTATGGCTACACCTTC | CAWSPLGDTQANYGYTF | TRBJ1-2 | TRBV30 | . | 17 | .
TGTGCCTGGAGTGCCTCGGGACTAGCATCCTACGAGCAGTACTTC | CAWSASGLASYEQYF | TRBJ2-7 | TRBV30 | TRBD2 | 15 | once
TGTGCCAGCAGTGAAGCCCTCGGGACAACACCCTACGAGCAGTACTTC | CASSEALGTTPYEQYF | TRBJ2-7 | TRBV2 | . | 16 | .
TGCGCCAGCAGCCAAGACCCAGGGAGCACAGATACGCAGTATTTT | CASSQDPGSTDTQYF | TRBJ2-3 | TRBV4-1 | . | 15 | .
TGTGCCAGCAGCGCAGACGGGGGGGTGACCCAGTACTTC | CASSADGGVTQYF | TRBJ2-5 | TRBV9 | TRBD2 | 13 | .
TGTGCCAGCAGCCAGCCCCAGGGAAGCTCCTACAATGAGCAGTTCTTC | CASSQPQGSSYNEQFF | TRBJ2-1 | TRBV3-1/TRBV3-2 | . | 16 | .
TGTGCCAGCAGCTCCTTGACAGGGATGAACACTGAAGCTTTCTTT | CASSSLTGMNTEAFF | TRBJ1-1 | TRBV5-5 | TRBD1 | 15 | few
TGTGCCAGCAGCTCCTCGACAGGGTTCGCTGAAGCTTTCTTT | CASSSSTGFAEAFF | TRBJ1-1 | TRBV7-8 | TRBD1 | 14 | .
TGTGCCAGTAGTATCGGAGGGGGCTACAGCTACGAGCAGTACTTC | CASSIGGGYSYEQYF | TRBJ2-7 | TRBV19 | . | 15 | .
. | CASSWGGGTFF | TRBJ1-1 | TRBV6-6 | . | 11 | .
TGCGCCAGCAGCTTGGCCGACAGACAAAACATTCAGTACTTC | CASSLADRQNIQYF | TRBJ2-4 | TRBV5-1 | . | 14 | .
TGTGCCAGCAGCCCGACCCGACAGGGAAAGGATGGCTACACCTTC | CASSPTRQGKDGYTF | TRBJ1-2 | TRBV5-4 | TRBD1 | 15 | once
TGCGCCAGCAGCTACGGACAGGGGAAAGGAGAGACCCAGTACTTC | CASSYGQGKGETQYF | TRBJ2-5 | TRBV5-1 | TRBD1 | 15 | .
TGTGCCATCAGTGAGTCGTCCAGGGCTAATGAAAAACTGTTTTTT | CAISESSRANEKLFF | TRBJ1-4 | TRBV10-3 | . | 15 | .
TGCGCCAGCAGCTTGGTACAGGGAGTTAATTCACCCCTCCACTTT | CASSLVQGVNSPLHF | TRBJ1-6 | TRBV5-1 | . | 15 | once
TGTGCCAGCTCACCGGGTTCAGGGGTCAACGAGCAGTACTTC | CASSPGSGVNEQYF | TRBJ2-7 | TRBV18 | . | 14 | once
TGTGCCAGCAGCTTACTGAGTGTCGGAGACTACGAGCAGTACTTC | CASSLLSVGDYEQYF | TRBJ2-7 | TRBV7-9 | . | 15 | .
TGTGCCACTAAGGTAGAGGGGGCACGGGGAGATACGCAGTATTTT | CATKVEGARGDTQYF | TRBJ2-3 | TRBV19 | TRBD1 | 15 | once
TGTGCCAGCAGTCTCATAGGGGGAAGCAATCAGCCCCAGCATTTT | CASSLIGGSNQPQHF | TRBJ1-5 | TRBV6-5 | . | 15 | .
TGTGCCACCAGTGATGGGGACAGGGTTAATTTGTACTTC | CATSDGDRVNLYF | TRBJ2-4 | TRBV24-1 | TRBD1 | 13 | few
TGTGCCAGCAGCTTAATCGCCTTTCGAGGGGGCGAAGGCTACACCTTC | CASSLIAFRGGEGYTF | TRBJ1-2 | TRBV7-9 | TRBD1 | 16 | .
TGTGCCAGCAGCTTTCAAGGTGGGCGTAATTCACCCCTCCACTTT | CASSFQGGRNSPLHF | TRBJ1-6 | TRBV13 | . | 15 | once
TGCGCCAGCAGTGAACCCCCCAGACTGAAATTTTCACCCCTCCACTTT | CASSEPPRLKFSPLHF | TRBJ1-6 | TRBV23-1 | . | 16 | .
TGTGCCAGCAGCCCATACCATTCCCACGGGTCTGGCGAGCAGTACTTC | CASSPYHSHGSGEQYF | TRBJ2-7 | TRBV7-9 | . | 16 | .
TGTGCCACCAGCGGACCGAGCGGGAGGTGGGCAGATACGCAGTATTTT | CATSGPSGRWADTQYF | TRBJ2-3 | TRBV15 | TRBD2 | 16 | .
TGTGCCAGCAGCGCCGGGACAGGGTTTGGAAACACCATATATTTT | CASSAGTGFGNTIYF | TRBJ1-3 | TRBV9 | TRBD1 | 15 | few
TGTGCCAGCAGCCTGGACCAGGGTTCCTACGAGCAGTACTTC | CASSLDQGSYEQYF | TRBJ2-7 | TRBV7-8 | . | 14 | .
TGTGCCAGTAGGTGGGCCAACTATGGCTACACCTTC | CASRWANYGYTF | TRBJ1-2 | TRBV19 | . | 12 | .
TGTGCCAGCAGTGCACAGGGGGCGGGCTTCACTATGAACACTGAAGCTTTCTTT | CASSAQGAGFTMNTEAFF | TRBJ1-1 | TRBV25-1 | TRBD1 | 18 | few
TGCGCCAGCAGCCAAGATGCCGTTGGCATGTTCTATGAAAAACTGTTTTTT | CASSQDAVGMFYEKLFF | TRBJ1-4 | TRBV4-1 | . | 17 | .